The next 18 T cell receptor beta chains were all read from a single sample in a study of T cells in narcolepsy. Profiled with immunoSEQ multiplex PCR; TCRdb holds only in-frame clones, not every one. The sample consists of 25,000 to 35,000 clones, roughly 80% of them appearing once. The sample taken for sequencing was CD45RA- memory CD4+ T cells from PBMCs. The receptors stem from a human donor with narcolepsy.

This clone was seen more than once but under ten times. The same CDR3 can be traced to other DNA sequences in this sample. The chain recombines TRBV5-1 with TRBJ2-1; 8 positions agree with TRBD1. The junction had 7 bases not matched to a gene; V was cut back by 3 bases and J by 5 bases. The length of the CDR3 is 15 residues. CDR1 and CDR2 (germline): SGHRS, YFSETQ. The CDR3 DNA is TGCGCCAGCAGCTCTTCCGGGACAGGCCACAATGAGCAGTTCTTC. It translates to CASSSSGTGHNEQFF.

Of note for this clone: The same CDR3 arises from other DNA sequences in this sample as well. The chain carries TRBV2 and TRBJ1-1; unclear D gene. The CDR3 loop spans 14 amino acids. Deletions cut 3 bases from V and 1 base from J, with 9 bases between. Germline V gene data show CDR1 as SNHLY and CDR2 as FYNNEI. CDR3 in amino acids: CASSEVLANTEAFF. CDR3 coding DNA: TGTGCCAGCAGTGAGGTTTTGGCGAACACTGAAGCTTTCTTT.

The rearrangement uses TRBV18 and TRBJ2-2; no clear D. V lost 1 base, J lost 3 bases, and 3 bases lay in between. The CDR3 consists of 13 residues. The germline V gene encodes CDR1 KGHSH and CDR2 LQKENI. This chain's CDR3 is CASSPRYTGELFF. CDR3 coding DNA: TGTGCCAGCTCACCACGCTACACCGGGGAGCTGTTTTTT.

This clone was observed a few times. This chain joins TRBV5-4 and TRBJ2-5; 8 nucleotides align to TRBD2. The CDR3 is 14 residues long. CDR1 and CDR2 (germline): SGHNT, YYREEE (reference sequence). Trimming took 0 bases from V and 7 from J; bases not matched to a gene: 5. The CDR3 spells CASSLAGGVGTQYF. For the CDR3, the DNA is TGTGCCAGCAGCTTGGCGGGAGGGGTCGGGACCCAGTACTTC. The full variable domain, rest sourced from reference TRBV5-4 and TRBJ2-5, is ETGVTQSPTHLIKTRGQQVTLRCSSQSGHNTVSWYQQALGQGPQFIFQYYREEENGRGNFPPRFSGLQFPNYSSELNVNALELDDSALYLCASSLAGGVGTQYFGPGTRLLVL.

The chain has TRBV30 and TRBJ1-5; D might be TRBD1 (5 bases). V was pared by 2 bases and J by 0 bases, with 8 bases between. The CDR3 runs to 14 residues. CDR1 and CDR2 from the germline V gene are GTSNPN and SVGIG (reference sequence). The CDR3 region has the DNA TGTGCCTGGAGTCGTACAGGTAGCAATCAGCCCCAGCATTTT. Its protein product is CAWSRTGSNQPQHF.

The chain is built from TRBV19 and TRBJ2-3; D uncertain. This CDR3 has 17 amino acids. Trimming took 5 bases from V and 0 from J, leaving 18 bases between them. The germline gives CDR1 LNHDA, CDR2 SQIVND (reference sequence). The CDR3 loop reads CASSPPRWQASTDTQYF. The CDR3 coding sequence is TGTGCCAGTAGTCCCCCCCGGTGGCAAGCTAGCACAGATACGCAGTATTTT.

The J gene is TRBJ2-5, the V gene TRBV5-4; 14 nucleotides line up with TRBD2. The germline gives CDR1 SGHNT, CDR2 YYREEE (reference sequence). The CDR3 runs to 18 residues. The V and J ends lost 0 bases and 1 base, in that order; junction bases with no gene match: 5. The DNA for the CDR3 is TGTGCCAGCAGCTTGGGACTAGCGGGAGGGTTCCGCCAAGAGACCCAGTACTTC. This sequence encodes CASSLGLAGGFRQETQYF.

The sample holds one count of this clone. CDR3 region: CASSVGGLQETQYF. As DNA, the CDR3 is TGTGCCAGCAGCGTGGGGGGGTTGCAAGAGACCCAGTACTTC. This chain links TRBV9 with TRBJ2-5, with 7 positions matching TRBD2. Germline CDR1 reads SGDLS; CDR2 reads YYNGEE. The V segment lost 2 bases and the J segment 2 bases; nucleotides outside the gene matches: 3. CDR3 length: 14 amino acids.

The J gene is TRBJ2-3, the V gene TRBV7-9, with D maybe TRBD2 (5 bases). Trimming stripped 3 bases from V and 1 base from J, with 14 bases between. CDR3 size: 16 residues. Per germline, CDR1 SEHNR and CDR2 FQNEAQ (reference sequence). CDR3 in amino acids: CASSFFLAEGTDTQYF. DNA for the CDR3: TGTGCCAGCAGCTTTTTCCTCGCGGAGGGCACAGATACGCAGTATTTT.

This sequence joins TRBV5-6 and TRBJ1-2; D gene unclear. Germline V gives CDR1 SGHDT, CDR2 YYEEEE. Trimming took 4 bases from V and 4 from J, leaving 11 bases between them. The CDR3 contains 13 residues. Here the CDR3 reads CASSPRLSYGYTF. DNA of the CDR3: TGTGCCAGCAGCCCACGCTTAAGCTATGGCTACACCTTC.

CDR3 region: CASSLALGKQETQYF. In DNA, the CDR3 is TGTGCCAGCAGCTTGGCTCTAGGGAAACAAGAGACCCAGTACTTC. The rearrangement uses TRBV5-4 and TRBJ2-5, with unresolved D. The V end lost 0 bases, the J end lost 2 bases, and 11 bases lay between the germline ends. The length of the CDR3 is 15 residues. Germline CDR1 is SGHNT and CDR2 is YYREEE (reference sequence).

The J gene is TRBJ2-6, the V gene TRBV19; possible D gene TRBD1, 5 bases. Looked up from germline, CDR1 is LNHDA and CDR2 is SQIVND (reference sequence). The CDR3 extends over 16 amino acids. V was shortened by 6 bases and J by 0 bases, with 12 bases between the two germline ends. The CDR3 sequence: CASSRSGFSGANVLTF. The CDR3 DNA reads TGTGCCAGTAGCAGATCAGGGTTCTCTGGGGCCAACGTCCTGACTTTC.

The V gene is TRBV7-9, the J gene TRBJ2-7; a weak D match, TRBD2 (6 bases). Trimming left V 3 bases short and J 7 bases short, with 13 bases between. Germline V gene sequence: CDR1 SEHNR, CDR2 FQNEAQ (reference sequence). This CDR3 region has 13 residues. This CDR3 is CASSLTEAGEQYF. In nucleotides, the CDR3 is TGTGCCAGCAGCTTGACAGAGGCGGGGGAGCAGTACTTC.

This rearrangement joins TRBV7-2 to TRBJ2-1; 9 nucleotides match TRBD2. Germline CDR1 and CDR2: SGHTA and FQGNSA. CDR3 length: 15 amino acids. Trimming took 1 base from V and 9 from J; bases not matched to a gene: 7. CDR3: CASSLEAGGRAEQFF. In nucleotides, the CDR3 is TGTGCCAGCAGCTTAGAGGCTGGCGGGAGGGCTGAGCAGTTCTTC.

The gene calls are TRBV6-1 and TRBJ2-7; 10 bases line up with TRBD1. Germline V gene sequence: CDR1 MNHNS, CDR2 SASEGT. V shed 7 bases, J shed 4 bases, and the junction held 4 bases outside the gene matches. This CDR3 is 13 amino acids long. CDR3 nucleotides: TGTGCCAGCAACCGGGACAGGGGTTACGAGCAGTACTTC. Translating it yields CASNRDRGYEQYF.

The V call is TRBV7-8, the J call TRBJ2-1, with D perhaps matching TRBD2 (6 bases). There are 14 residues in the CDR3. Germline-derived CDR1 and CDR2 are SGHVS and FQNEAQ. Trimming pared 4 bases from V and 7 bases from J, leaving 14 bases between. The CDR3 coding sequence is TGTGCCAGCAGCTCGCGACTAGTCCGGAATGAGCAGTTCTTC. As protein: CASSSRLVRNEQFF. Variable domain in full (rest from reference TRBV7-8 and TRBJ2-1): GAGVSQSPRYKVAKRGQDVALRCDPISGHVSLFWYQQALGQGPEFLTYFQNEAQLDKSGLPSDRFFAERPEGSVSTLKIQRTQQEDSAVYLCASSSRLVRNEQFFGPGTRLTVL.

The chain joins TRBV6-4 to TRBJ1-5, with TRBD1 as a possible D gene (5 bases). CDR1 and CDR2 from the germline V gene are MRHNA and SNTAGT. Trimming cost V 7 bases and J 0 bases, with 16 bases left between them. The CDR3 spans 16 residues. CDR3 protein: CASIGTDHHSNQPQHF. The CDR3 DNA sequence: TGTGCCAGCATTGGGACCGACCACCATAGCAATCAGCCCCAGCATTTT.

The rearrangement joins TRBV12-5 to TRBJ2-7; D gene ambiguous. The CDR3 runs 12 residues. Germline V gene sequence: CDR1 LGHNT, CDR2 FRNRAP. Deletions cut 3 bases from V and 3 bases from J, with 6 bases between. The CDR3 region has the DNA TGTGCTAGTGGTTTAGACAACTACGAGCAGTACTTC. Protein sequence: CASGLDNYEQYF.